This TCR beta chain derives from a study of OX40 agonist ivuxolimab in advanced cancers. Repertoires were generated with immunoSEQ multiplex PCR, while TCRdb's copy carries only in-frame clones and drops some. The repertoire has fewer than 100,000 clones, more than 70% of them found once; the top ten carry more than 8.5%. The length of the CDR3 is 14 residues. Germline V gene data show CDR1 as SGHRS and CDR2 as YFSETQ. Between the trimmed V and J ends, which lost 2 bases and 1 base, there was a span of 9 bases. The receptor was derived from an adult with an advanced solid tumor such as melanoma, head and neck, liver or kidney cancer. This rearrangement joins TRBV5-1 to TRBJ1-1; D unresolved. The source material was CD4+ or CD8+ T cells sorted from blood, sampled in a trial of the OX40 agonist ivuxolimab. DNA for the CDR3: TGCGCCAGCAGCTTCACAACACGGAACACTGAAGCTTTCTTT. Encoded protein: CASSFTTRNTEAFF.